This T cell receptor (beta chain) was documented in a study of metastatic and nonmetastatic thyroid tumors. With regard to this clone: Its target is unknown.

Patients were all untreated before their thyroid surgery. Germline V gene sequence: CDR1 SGHNT, CDR2 YENEEA. The CDR3 consists of 16 residues. The V end lost 5 bases, the J end lost 3 bases, and 19 bases lay between the germline ends. MiXCR was used by TCRdb to re-call the PCR reads. The repertoire consists of roughly 18,000 clones, with around 26% occurring once and the leading ten covering around 14%. Study findings and constraints: Benign nodules reportedly had significantly lower TCR beta diversity than malignant thyroid tumors in blood and tumor.

The chain employs TRBV11-3 and TRBJ1-2; D uncertain. The sequencing input was tumor tissue. The sequence derives from a female donor with papillary thyroid cancer or a benign thyroid nodule (not recorded which). Some clones in this sample may be carry-over from other donors' samples. The CDR3 nucleotides are TGTGCCAGCAGCCCCCCAACGTGGGGAAAAGACTATGGCTACACCTTC. This gives the protein CASSPPTWGKDYGYTF.